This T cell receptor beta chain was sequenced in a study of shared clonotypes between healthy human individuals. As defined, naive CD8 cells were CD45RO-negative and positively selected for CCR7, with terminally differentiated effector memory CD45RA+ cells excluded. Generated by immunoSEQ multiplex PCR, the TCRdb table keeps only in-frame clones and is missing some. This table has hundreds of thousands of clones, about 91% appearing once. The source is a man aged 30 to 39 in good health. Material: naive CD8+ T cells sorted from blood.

The CDR3: CASSPAAVELFF. CDR3 nucleotides: TGTGCCAGCAGCCCGGCAGCGGTGGAGCTGTTTTTT. J is TRBJ2-2 and V is TRBV7-8, with a tentative D call TRBD2 (5 bases). Germline CDR1 and CDR2: SGHVS and FQNEAQ. V was cut by 5 bases and J by 10 bases, with 11 bases left in between. The CDR3 is 12 amino acids.